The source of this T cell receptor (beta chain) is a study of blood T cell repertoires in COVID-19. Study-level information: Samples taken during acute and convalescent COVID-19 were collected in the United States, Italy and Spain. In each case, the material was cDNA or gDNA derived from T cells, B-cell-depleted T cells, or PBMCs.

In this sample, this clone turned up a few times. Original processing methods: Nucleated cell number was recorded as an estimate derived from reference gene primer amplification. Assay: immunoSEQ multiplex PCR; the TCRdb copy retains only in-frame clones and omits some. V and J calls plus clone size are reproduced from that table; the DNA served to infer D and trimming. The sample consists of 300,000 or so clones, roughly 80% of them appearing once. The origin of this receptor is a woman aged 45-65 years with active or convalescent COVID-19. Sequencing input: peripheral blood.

Here the CDR3 DNA reads TGTGCCAGCAGCCCATCAGGGGGTTCTGGAAACACCATATATTTT. Translation gives CASSPSGGSGNTIYF. The V gene is TRBV3-1 (or the pseudogene TRBV3-2), the J gene TRBJ1-3; TRBD1 aligns across 7 bases. CDR3 length: 15 residues. Unmatched junction bases numbered 4, after V lost 4 bases and J lost 1 base. Per the germline V gene, CDR1 is LGHDT and CDR2 is YNNKEL (reference sequence).